Each of the 30 T cell receptor beta chains below was sequenced from the same sample in a study of OX40 agonist ivuxolimab in advanced cancers. Produced via immunoSEQ multiplex PCR; TCRdb's table is partial and in-frame only. This table holds 60,000 to 75,000 clones, 88% found once. The source material was CD4+ or CD8+ T cells sorted from blood, sampled in a trial of the OX40 agonist ivuxolimab. Source of these receptors: an adult with an advanced solid tumor such as melanoma, head and neck, liver or kidney cancer.

The CDR3 sequence is CAGHTPGKGTRGYTF. DNA of the CDR3: TGTGCCGGACATACACCTGGGAAGGGGACGAGAGGCTACACCTTC. The V call is TRBV6-6, the J call TRBJ1-2; tentatively, D is TRBD1 (5 bases). CDR1 and CDR2 from the germline V gene are MNHNY and SVGAGI (reference sequence). V shed 11 bases and J shed 8 bases, with 27 bases lying between them. The CDR3 runs 15 residues.

This sequence joins TRBV28 and TRBJ1-2, with D perhaps TRBD1 (6 bases). The germline CDR1 and CDR2 sequences are MDHEN and SYDVKM. V lost 6 bases to trimming and J lost 3 bases, with 17 bases between them. CDR3 length: 15 amino acids. CDR3 nucleotides: TGTGCCAGCAGCGTTGGGGGGGCGGTCGACTATGGCTACACCTTC. This translates into CASSVGGAVDYGYTF.

The V and J genes are TRBV28 and TRBJ1-2, with D tentatively TRBD1 (6 bases). The CDR3 is made up of 16 amino acids. V shed 5 bases and J shed 0 bases, with 16 bases lying between them. Germline V gives CDR1 MDHEN, CDR2 SYDVKM. As DNA, the CDR3 is TGTGCCAGCAGTACACGAGGGGGAGGCACTAACTATGGCTACACCTTC. This sequence encodes CASSTRGGGTNYGYTF.

This chain joins TRBV6-6 and TRBJ2-2, with a tentative D call TRBD1 (6 bases). The CDR3 totals 15 residues. The germline V and J ends were trimmed by 6 bases and 0 bases, with 11 bases remaining between them. Germline V gene sequence: CDR1 MNHNY, CDR2 SVGAGI (reference sequence). This chain's CDR3 is CASRVRQANTGELFF. The CDR3 DNA reads as TGTGCCAGCAGGGTCCGACAGGCGAACACCGGGGAGCTGTTTTTT.

The chain recombines TRBV6-6 with TRBJ2-1; TRBD2 is a possible D gene (6 bases). The CDR3 loop spans 15 amino acids. Germline lookup yields CDR1 MNHNY and CDR2 SVGAGI (reference sequence). Trimming removed 0 bases at V and 5 bases at J, with 11 bases between. The DNA for the CDR3 is TGTGCCAGCAGTTACTCGGGCGGGACGGACAATGAGCAGTTCTTC. Protein product: CASSYSGGTDNEQFF.

The count of this clone is one. The rearrangement joins TRBV30 to TRBJ2-3; 7 bases fit TRBD1. J gave up 5 bases and V 4 bases, and 9 bases lay outside the gene matches. This CDR3 region has 14 residues. Germline CDR1 GTSNPN, CDR2 SVGIG (reference sequence). For the CDR3, the DNA is TGTGCCTGGAACCCTAAAGGGGGCAGAGATACGCAGTATTTT. This sequence encodes CAWNPKGGRDTQYF. Based on the CDR3 plus reference TRBV30 and TRBJ2-3, the full variable domain is SQTIHQWPATLVQPVGSPLSLECTVEGTSNPNLYWYRQAAGRGLQLLFYSVGIGQISSEVPQNLSASRPQDRQFILSSKKLLLSDSGFYLCAWNPKGGRDTQYFGPGTRLTVL.

V is TRBV18 and J is TRBJ2-7, with 12 bases aligning to TRBD2. V was pared by 8 bases and J by 2 bases, with 7 bases of the junction left unmatched. The germline gives CDR1 KGHSH, CDR2 LQKENI. This CDR3 has 15 amino acids. The CDR3 spells CASRTSGTSAYEQYF. As DNA, the CDR3 is TGTGCCAGCAGGACTAGCGGGACCAGCGCCTACGAGCAGTACTTC.

The CDR3, as DNA: TGTGCCAGCAGCACGCCAGGGGTCGCGGAAAAACTGTTTTTT. Protein: CASSTPGVAEKLFF. V is TRBV28 and J is TRBJ1-4, with D possibly being TRBD1 (6 bases). This CDR3 spans 14 amino acids. CDR1 MDHEN and CDR2 SYDVKM come from the germline V gene. V was shortened by 6 bases and J by 8 bases, with 16 bases between the two germline ends.

V gene TRBV30 combines with J gene TRBJ1-2; perhaps TRBD1 as D (5 bases). Trimming shortened V by 1 base and J by 8 bases, and 11 bases separated the two germline ends. CDR1 is GTSNPN, CDR2 SVGIG, per germline (reference sequence). The CDR3 runs 12 residues. The CDR3 bases are TGTGCCTGGAGTGGCAGTCGGGGGGGCTACACCTTC. The encoded protein is CAWSGSRGGYTF.

The V and J genes are TRBV9 and TRBJ1-6; a weak D match, TRBD1 (6 bases). From germline, CDR1 is SGDLS and CDR2 YYNGEE. CDR3 length equals 15 residues. The V gene lost 0 bases and the J gene lost 7 bases, with 11 bases spanning the gap. CDR3 region: CASSVEQGLNSPLHF. For the CDR3, the DNA is TGTGCCAGCAGCGTAGAACAGGGCCTCAATTCACCCCTCCACTTT.

This sequence joins TRBV6-1 and TRBJ1-2; TRBD1 might be the D (6 bases). This CDR3 has 14 amino acids. V was shortened by 8 bases and J by 0 bases, with 13 bases between the two germline ends. CDR1 MNHNS and CDR2 SASEGT come from the germline V gene. CDR3 nucleotide sequence: TGTGCCAGCGGATGGACAGTTTCTAACTATGGCTACACCTTC. This encodes CASGWTVSNYGYTF.

The CDR3 sequence is CASSDRADIGNTIYF. CDR3 in DNA: TGTGCCAGCAGTGACCGGGCCGACATCGGAAACACCATATATTTT. The V and J genes are TRBV25-1 and TRBJ1-3; no clear D. The CDR3 runs 15 residues. The ends were cut back, 3 bases at V and 4 bases at J, with 13 bases in the middle. Per the germline V gene, CDR1 is MGHDK and CDR2 is SYGVNS.

The rearrangement joins TRBV6-5 to TRBJ1-1, with D uncertain. The germline gives CDR1 MNHEY, CDR2 SVGAGI. Deletions cut 10 bases from V and 2 bases from J, with 14 bases between. This CDR3 is built from 13 residues. The CDR3 here is CATKQTLNTEAFF. The DNA for the CDR3 is TGTGCCACCAAACAGACACTCAACACTGAAGCTTTCTTT.

The gene calls are TRBV7-9 and TRBJ1-1; D is undetermined. Trimming pared 3 bases from V and 1 base from J, leaving 6 bases between. The CDR3 runs to 13 residues. Per germline, CDR1 SEHNR and CDR2 FQNEAQ (reference sequence). The CDR3 loop is CASSFVENTEAFF. CDR3 in DNA: TGTGCCAGCAGCTTTGTGGAGAACACTGAAGCTTTCTTT.

The chain carries TRBV5-6 and TRBJ2-5, with D tentatively TRBD1 or TRBD2 (5 bases each). V lost 9 bases and J 4 bases, leaving 16 bases between the germline ends. Germline V gives CDR1 SGHDT, CDR2 YYEEEE. This CDR3 contains 13 residues. CDR3 in amino acids: CATSIEGRETQYF. The CDR3 DNA sequence: TGTGCCACTTCGATCGAGGGGCGAGAGACCCAGTACTTC.

This chain joins TRBV11-1 and TRBJ2-3, with 7 bases identical to TRBD2. The V and J ends lost 1 base and 9 bases, in that order; junction bases with no gene match: 4. CDR1 and CDR2 (germline): SGHAT, FQDESV (reference sequence). CDR3 length: 13 amino acids. CDR3 loop: CASSLGLAGTQYF. CDR3 bases: TGTGCCAGCAGCTTAGGACTAGCTGGCACGCAGTATTTT.

DNA for the CDR3: TGTGCCAGTAGAGCGGACCGAAACTATGGCTACACCTTC. This codes for CASRADRNYGYTF. This sequence joins TRBV19 and TRBJ1-2; D unclear. With 6 bases removed from V and 2 bases from J, the gap between germline ends came to 10 bases. The CDR3 runs 13 residues. Looked up from germline, CDR1 is LNHDA and CDR2 is SQIVND (reference sequence).

This chain joins TRBV4-3 and TRBJ2-4, with 10 bases matching TRBD1. Germline V gives CDR1 LGHNA, CDR2 YSLEER. V dropped 2 bases and J dropped 0; count of bases not matched to a gene: 13. The length of the CDR3 is 20 residues. CDR3 region: CASSQNDRGRLLVAKNIQYF. The DNA of the CDR3 is TGCGCCAGCAGCCAAAATGACAGGGGGCGGTTACTTGTAGCCAAAAACATTCAGTACTTC.

The chain uses TRBV7-2 and TRBJ2-2; D not resolved. Trimming took 4 bases from V and 0 from J, leaving 9 bases between them. The germline V gene has CDR1 SGHTA and CDR2 FQGNSA. This CDR3 contains 15 residues. The CDR3 region is CASSSGRANTGELFF. The CDR3 bases are TGTGCCAGCAGCTCTGGACGGGCGAACACCGGGGAGCTGTTTTTT.

The rearrangement links TRBV15 to TRBJ1-4; 9 bases are a match to TRBD1. Unmatched junction bases numbered 3, after V lost 1 base and J lost 6 bases. This CDR3 is built from 15 residues. In germline, CDR1 is LNHNV, CDR2 YYDKDF (reference sequence). Here the CDR3 reads CATSRGQGEYEKLFF. In DNA form, the CDR3 reads TGTGCCACCAGCAGAGGACAGGGGGAATATGAAAAACTGTTTTTT. Full variable domain (remainder filled in from reference TRBV15 and TRBJ1-4): DAMVIQNPRYQVTQFGKPVTLSCSQTLNHNVMYWYQQKSSQAPKLLFHYYDKDFNNEADTPDNFQSRRPNTSFCFLDIRSPGLGDTAMYLCATSRGQGEYEKLFFGSGTQLSVL.

The chain joins TRBV28 to TRBJ2-5; TRBD1 is a possible D gene (5 bases). The CDR3 extends over 18 amino acids. From germline, CDR1 is MDHEN and CDR2 SYDVKM. V lost 4 bases and J lost 2, with 23 bases in between. CDR3 amino acids: CASSSTDRFSLLQETQYF. The CDR3 nucleotides read TGTGCCAGCAGTTCAACCGACAGATTCTCTTTACTACAAGAGACCCAGTACTTC. Full variable domain (missing parts from reference TRBV28 and TRBJ2-5): DVKVTQSSRYLVKRTGEKVFLECVQDMDHENMFWYRQDPGLGLRLIYFSYDVKMKEKGDIPEGYSVSREKKERFSLILESASTNQTSMYLCASSSTDRFSLLQETQYFGPGTRLLVL.

The chain joins TRBV5-1 to TRBJ2-5; D possibly corresponds to TRBD1 (5 bases). Trimming shortened V by 4 bases and J by 0 bases, and 16 bases separated the two germline ends. The CDR3 is made up of 16 amino acids. Germline assignment: CDR1 SGHRS and CDR2 YFSETQ. CDR3 nucleotides: TGCGCCAGCAGCATGGGGCAGTTCACGTACCAAGAGACCCAGTACTTC. This translates into CASSMGQFTYQETQYF.

This sequence joins TRBV6-5 and TRBJ2-2; D is unresolved. There are 15 residues in the CDR3. Between the trimmed V and J ends, which lost 0 bases and 4 bases, there was a span of 9 bases. The germline gives CDR1 MNHEY, CDR2 SVGAGI. The CDR3 spells CASSYSGQSTGELFF. As DNA, the CDR3 is TGTGCCAGCAGTTACTCCGGGCAGAGCACCGGGGAGCTGTTTTTT.

The chain joins TRBV28 to TRBJ2-1; the D gene is possibly TRBD2 (6 bases). Germline loops: CDR1 MDHEN, CDR2 SYDVKM. Between the trimmed V and J ends, which lost 7 bases and 4 bases, there was a span of 14 bases. The CDR3 extends over 14 amino acids. CDR3 sequence: CASTDPGVYNEQFF. CDR3 nucleotide sequence: TGTGCCAGCACCGACCCGGGAGTTTACAATGAGCAGTTCTTC. Complete variable domain (other parts from reference TRBV28 and TRBJ2-1): DVKVTQSSRYLVKRTGEKVFLECVQDMDHENMFWYRQDPGLGLRLIYFSYDVKMKEKGDIPEGYSVSREKKERFSLILESASTNQTSMYLCASTDPGVYNEQFFGPGTRLTVL.

The J gene is TRBJ2-1, the V gene TRBV28, with 9 bases that match TRBD2. Looked up from germline, CDR1 is MDHEN and CDR2 is SYDVKM. The CDR3 is made up of 14 amino acids. Trimming at V came to 3 bases and at J to 9 bases, leaving 6 bases not matched to a gene. The chain's CDR3 is CASSLVLAGTEQFF. For the CDR3, the DNA is TGTGCCAGCAGTTTGGTCCTAGCGGGAACTGAGCAGTTCTTC.

This chain uses TRBV6-1 with TRBJ2-5; 13 positions agree with TRBD2. This CDR3 region has 17 residues. V trimming: 4 bases; J trimming: 5 bases; junction bases outside the gene matches: 10. Germline CDR1 MNHNS, CDR2 SASEGT. The CDR3 is CASSATSGRAKGETQYF. CDR3 nucleotide sequence: TGTGCCAGCAGTGCCACTAGCGGGAGGGCCAAGGGGGAGACCCAGTACTTC.

V and J are TRBV27 and TRBJ2-5; perhaps TRBD2 as D (6 bases). The germline V gene has CDR1 MNHEY and CDR2 SMNVEV (reference sequence). V was clipped by 5 bases and J by 0 bases, with 22 bases between them. The CDR3 runs to 18 residues. This CDR3 is CASSGRTRGVGYQETQYF. The CDR3 DNA is TGTGCCAGCAGTGGTCGGACTCGCGGGGTGGGCTACCAAGAGACCCAGTACTTC.

This clone was seen more than once but under ten times. This chain links TRBV7-9 with TRBJ2-3, with TRBD2 matching over 13 bases. V shed 5 bases and J 5 bases; nucleotides not matched to a gene: 10. Germline-derived CDR1 and CDR2 are SEHNR and FQNEAQ (reference sequence). The CDR3 is 17 amino acids. CDR3 in amino acids: CASSPGGTSGVEDTQYF. The CDR3, as DNA: TGTGCCAGCAGCCCCGGCGGGACTAGCGGGGTGGAAGATACGCAGTATTTT.

The chain employs TRBV7-2 and TRBJ2-2; unclear D gene. V was shortened by 2 bases and J by 4 bases, with 8 bases between the two germline ends. CDR3 size: 14 residues. CDR1 is SGHTA, CDR2 FQGNSA, per germline. The CDR3 DNA reads as TGTGCCAGCAGCTTATACCAGAGCACCGGGGAGCTGTTTTTT. As protein: CASSLYQSTGELFF.

This rearrangement joins TRBV30 to TRBJ1-5; D remains ambiguous. CDR1 and CDR2 (germline): GTSNPN, SVGIG (reference sequence). Trimming removed 7 bases at V and 2 bases at J, with 15 bases between. CDR3 length: 14 amino acids. The CDR3 protein is CASSHTNGNQPQHF. CDR3 coding DNA: TGTGCCTCTTCCCACACGAACGGCAATCAGCCCCAGCATTTT.